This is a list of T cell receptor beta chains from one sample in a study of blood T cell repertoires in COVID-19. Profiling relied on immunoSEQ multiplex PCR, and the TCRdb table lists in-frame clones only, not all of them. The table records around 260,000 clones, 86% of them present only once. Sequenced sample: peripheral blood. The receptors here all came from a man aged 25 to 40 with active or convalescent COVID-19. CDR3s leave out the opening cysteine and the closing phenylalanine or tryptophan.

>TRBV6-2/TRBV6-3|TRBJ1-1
ASSYTNLNTEAF
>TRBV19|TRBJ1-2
ASSIGGQATGYT
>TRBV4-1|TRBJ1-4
ASSQAVRATNEKLF
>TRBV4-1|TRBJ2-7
ASSQDGGGSDEQY
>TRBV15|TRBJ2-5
ATGTLKTQY
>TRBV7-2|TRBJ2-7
ASSLGSVQRGVGQY
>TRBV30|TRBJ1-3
AWRNRQEPGNTIY
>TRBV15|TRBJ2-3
ATSDSSGGASDTQY
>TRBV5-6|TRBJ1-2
ASSLGVGTNGYT
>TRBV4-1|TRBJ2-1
ASSQERTAGGNEQF
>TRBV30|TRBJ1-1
AWSGRYLVAEAF
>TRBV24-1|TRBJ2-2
ATSFTSGGTGELF
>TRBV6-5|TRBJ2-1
ASSSRLRTDNEQF
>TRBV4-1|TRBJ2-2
ASSQDDRGETGELF
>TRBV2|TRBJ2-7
ASSSVTGTKTYEQY
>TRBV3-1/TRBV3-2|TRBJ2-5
ASSKVWRGEETQY
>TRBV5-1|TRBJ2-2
ASSAQVLIPGELF
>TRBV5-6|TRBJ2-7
ASSPVGGTEEQY
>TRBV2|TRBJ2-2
ASNWGPGTGELF
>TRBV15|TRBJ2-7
ATSRAPDSEQY
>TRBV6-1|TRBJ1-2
ASSEDQNYGYT
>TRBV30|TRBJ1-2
AWNPFLTDNYGYT
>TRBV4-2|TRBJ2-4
ASSPRTGGSYIQY
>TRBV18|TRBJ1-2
ASSNATEYYGYT
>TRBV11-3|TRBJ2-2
ASSLYGTGNTGELF
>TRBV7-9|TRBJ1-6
ASSQTGARSSPLH
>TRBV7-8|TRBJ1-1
ASSGDSEAF
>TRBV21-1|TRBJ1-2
ASSKSGISGGYT
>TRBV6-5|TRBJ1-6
ASRFRGYNSPLH
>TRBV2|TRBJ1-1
ASSRTENTEAF
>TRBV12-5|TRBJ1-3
ASGLGLTGAGNTIY
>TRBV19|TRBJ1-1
ASSDTGNTEAF
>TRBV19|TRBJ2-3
ASSIGAASYTQY
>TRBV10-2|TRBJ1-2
ASSESPAGNYGYT
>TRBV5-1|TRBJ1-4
ASSLDRGPGEKLF
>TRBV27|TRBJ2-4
ASSFASVAKNIQY
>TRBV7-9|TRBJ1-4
ASSGQTTNEKLF
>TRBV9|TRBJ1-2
ASSHPTGDYT
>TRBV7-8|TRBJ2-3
ASSRQRGTDTQY
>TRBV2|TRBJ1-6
ASTPPGDSSPLH
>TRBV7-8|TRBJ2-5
ASSPLGRGGETQY
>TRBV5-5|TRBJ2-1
ASSLRLAVPLGEQF
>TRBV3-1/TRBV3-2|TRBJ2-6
ASSQGLDPTGANVLT